There are a few counts of the clone carrying this T cell receptor (beta chain). The target antigen is unknown. The data were taken from a study of response to subunit inactivated influenza vaccine. Study observations and caveats: With each seasonal influenza vaccination, the authors suggested, few new T cells are recruited.

MiXCR, applied by TCRdb to the RT-PCR reads, yields one record per CDR3 protein. The sample contains 550,000 to 650,000 distinct CDR3 sequences, around 11% of which appear only once. This TCR derives from a man between 45 and 60 years old who received an inactivated influenza vaccine. Source: PBMCs from blood, taken on the day of vaccination.

The CDR3 here is CASSFGRGRANTGELFF. The CDR3 nucleotides read TGCGCCAGCAGCTTCGGTCGGGGCAGGGCGAACACCGGGGAGCTGTTTTTT. The rearrangement joins TRBV5-1 to TRBJ2-2; D tentatively reads TRBD1 or TRBD2 (5 bases each). The V and J ends lost 2 bases and 0 bases respectively, with 14 bases between them. The germline gives CDR1 SGHRS, CDR2 YFSETQ. The CDR3 consists of 17 residues.